The 3 T cell receptor beta chains presented below share a single source sample, sequenced in a study of shared clonotypes between healthy human individuals. The data were produced by immunoSEQ multiplex PCR, yet TCRdb's version contains in-frame clones alone and is incomplete. Seen here are about 2.1 million clones, around 95% observed once, and the top ten hold around 1.7%. In the naive CD8 group, cells lacked CD45RO and were positively selected for CCR7, so terminally differentiated effector memory CD45RA+ cells were left out. Sequencing input: naive CD8+ T cells from PBMCs. Receptors originate from a man between 18 and 29 years old in good health. Some clones in this sample may be carry-over from other donors' samples.

The chain recombines TRBV19 with TRBJ1-1, with D perhaps TRBD1 (5 bases). The CDR3 extends over 15 amino acids. Germline assignment: CDR1 LNHDA and CDR2 SQIVND (reference sequence). With 7 bases removed from V and 4 bases from J, the gap between germline ends came to 19 bases. For the CDR3, the DNA is TGTGCCAGTACCTCACTGGCAGGGTATTTCACTGAAGCTTTCTTT. It specifies CASTSLAGYFTEAFF. The entire variable domain, with the rest obtained from reference TRBV19 and TRBJ1-1, is as follows: DGGITQSPKYLFRKEGQNVTLSCEQNLNHDAMYWYRQDPGQGLRLIYYSQIVNDFQKGDIAEGYSVSREKKESFPLTVTSAQKNPTAFYLCASTSLAGYFTEAFFGQGTRLTVV.

The chain couples TRBV7-9 to TRBJ2-5; D remains ambiguous. The CDR3 contains 15 residues. Between the trimmed V and J ends, which lost 5 bases and 1 base, there was a span of 14 bases. The V gene's germline CDR1 is SEHNR and CDR2 FQNEAQ (reference sequence). DNA for the CDR3: TGTGCCAGCAGCCGACTTAAATCAGTCCAAGAGACCCAGTACTTC. Its translation is CASSRLKSVQETQYF.

Notes on this clone: The sample has other DNA sequences that encode this CDR3 too. The chain recombines TRBV7-8 with TRBJ2-1; 15 bases fit TRBD2. The CDR3 is 18 residues long. Germline CDR1 SGHVS, CDR2 FQNEAQ. V lost 5 bases, J lost 0 bases, and 5 bases stayed unmatched. CDR3 region: CASSRGLAGGSSYNEQFF. CDR3 DNA sequence: TGTGCCAGCAGCCGGGGACTAGCGGGAGGCAGCTCCTACAATGAGCAGTTCTTC. The full variable domain, completed using reference TRBV7-8 and TRBJ2-1, is GAGVSQSPRYKVAKRGQDVALRCDPISGHVSLFWYQQALGQGPEFLTYFQNEAQLDKSGLPSDRFFAERPEGSVSTLKIQRTQQEDSAVYLCASSRGLAGGSSYNEQFFGPGTRLTVL.